These T cell receptor beta chains were read from a single sample in a study of T cell repertoires in cytomegalovirus infection. TCRdb reprocessed the reads with MiXCR, giving one entry per CDR3 protein. The sample contains tens of thousands of distinct CDR3 sequences, around 20% of which appear only once. The antigens for these receptors are not known. This specimen was CD8+ T cells from cultured PBMCs, taken from culture after CMV antigen stimulation. The receptors were gathered from a human donor in good health (CMV status not recorded). Some clones in this sample may be carry-over from other donors' samples. The CDR3 runs from the conserved cysteine through the conserved F or W. A D gene is named only where the DNA matches it firmly. Size tells how often a clone was seen (once, few, many) or the class of an expanded clone, and some rows leave it out.

clone size	D gene	V gene	J gene	CDR3 DNA	CDR3 protein
NA	TRBD1	TRBV6-8	TRBJ2-1	TGTGCCAGCAGTTATGAAAGGTCAGGGGGCCGGAATGAGCAGTTCTTC	CASSYERSGGRNEQFF
few	TRBD2	TRBV4-3	TRBJ2-7	TGCGCCAGCAGCCTCTCCCGGACTAGCTCCTACGAGCAGTACTTC	CASSLSRTSSYEQYF
NA	NA	TRBV7-2	TRBJ2-4	TGTGCCAGCAGCCCGTGGGGCGTAATTCAGTACTTC	CASSPWGVIQYF
many	NA	TRBV25-1	TRBJ1-2	TGTGCCAGCAGTGAATCCAGGTTAGGCTATGGCTACACCTTC	CASSESRLGYGYTF
NA	NA	TRBV27	TRBJ1-2	TGTGCCAGCAGTCTCCACCCGGCGGGGCTTACTAACTATGGCTACACCTTC	CASSLHPAGLTNYGYTF
NA	TRBD1	TRBV19	TRBJ2-2	TGTGCCAGTAGTATTGAGGTCTTTGTGGACAGGGGGCCTCGGACCGGGGAGCTGTTTTTT	CASSIEVFVDRGPRTGELFF
few	NA	TRBV7-2	TRBJ1-1	TGTGCCAGCAGCGTCCAGGGGTCGAGCACTGAAGCTTTCTTT	CASSVQGSSTEAFF
NA	NA	TRBV4-1	TRBJ2-3	TGCGCCAGCAGCCCCCCCCAGGGCACAGATACGCAGTATTTT	CASSPPQGTDTQYF
NA	NA	TRBV5-4	TRBJ2-1	TGTGCCAGCAGCTTGGGAGGGGTGAGCAATGAGCAGTTCTTC	CASSLGGVSNEQFF
few	NA	TRBV4-3	TRBJ2-1	TGCGCCAGCAGCCAATCCCCGGGACTTTACAATGAGCAGTTCTTC	CASSQSPGLYNEQFF
many	NA	TRBV7-2	TRBJ2-7	TGTGCCAGCAGCTTAGAACAGGGCCCAACTAACGAGCAGTACTTC	CASSLEQGPTNEQYF
few	NA	TRBV6-2/TRBV6-3	TRBJ2-1	TGTGCCAGCAGTTACTATGCGGGGGCCCACAATGAGCAGTTCTTC	CASSYYAGAHNEQFF
few	NA	TRBV7-6	TRBJ2-1	TGTGCCAGCAGCCCCCGTACGGGGCGACCCGCTAGAAATGAGCAGTTCTTC	CASSPRTGRPARNEQFF
NA	NA	TRBV6-2/TRBV6-3	TRBJ2-7	TGTGCCAGCAGCCGCGCCGGCAGGGCCAACCTCTACGAGCAGTACTTC	CASSRAGRANLYEQYF
few	NA	TRBV7-8	TRBJ2-2	TGTGCCAGCAGCCCAAACCCGGGACAAAGGAACACCGGGGAGCTGTTTTTT	CASSPNPGQRNTGELFF
few	NA	TRBV27	TRBJ1-3	TGTGCCAGCAGGGCCCCCTCTGGAAACACCATATATTTT	CASRAPSGNTIYF
NA	NA	TRBV4-1	TRBJ1-1	TGCGCCAGCAGCTCCCGGGGGGGGGCCGAAGCTTTCTTT	CASSSRGGAEAFF
NA	NA	TRBV7-9	TRBJ1-6	TGTGCCAGCAGCTTAGTTGAGGGGGATTCACCCCTCCACTTT	CASSLVEGDSPLHF
NA	NA	TRBV7-2	TRBJ1-2	TGTGCCAGCAGCTATGTCGGGGACGCCGGCTACACCTTC	CASSYVGDAGYTF
NA	NA	TRBV24-1	TRBJ2-3	TGTGCCACCAGTGATTTGCGGACAGATACGCAGTATTTT	CATSDLRTDTQYF
NA	TRBD1	TRBV4-2	TRBJ1-2	TGTGCCAGCAGCCAGGAAGGACAGGGCTATGGCTACACCTTC	CASSQEGQGYGYTF
NA	NA	TRBV29-1	TRBJ2-1	TGCAGCGTTGAAGATCAAAGGAACGGAGTTGTTTATGAGCAGTTCTTC	CSVEDQRNGVVYEQFF